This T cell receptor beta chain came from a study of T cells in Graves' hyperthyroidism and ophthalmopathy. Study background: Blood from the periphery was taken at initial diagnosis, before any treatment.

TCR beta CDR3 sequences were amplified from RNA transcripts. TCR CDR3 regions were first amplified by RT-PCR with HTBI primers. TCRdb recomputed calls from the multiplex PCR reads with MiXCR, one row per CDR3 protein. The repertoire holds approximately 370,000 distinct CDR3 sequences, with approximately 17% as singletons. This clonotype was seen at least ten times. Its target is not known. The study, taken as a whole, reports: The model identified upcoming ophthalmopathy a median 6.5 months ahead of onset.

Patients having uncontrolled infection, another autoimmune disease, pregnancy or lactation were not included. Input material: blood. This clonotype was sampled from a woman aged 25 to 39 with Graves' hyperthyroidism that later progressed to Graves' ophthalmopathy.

The CDR3 coding sequence is TGCGCCAGCGGACTAGGCCAAGAGACCCAGTACTTC. Translated: CASGLGQETQYF. The chain is built from TRBV10-2 and TRBJ2-5; 7 positions agree with TRBD2. Per germline, CDR1 WSHSY and CDR2 SAAADI. The CDR3 has 12 residues. Unmatched junction bases numbered 1, after V lost 8 bases and J lost 1 base.